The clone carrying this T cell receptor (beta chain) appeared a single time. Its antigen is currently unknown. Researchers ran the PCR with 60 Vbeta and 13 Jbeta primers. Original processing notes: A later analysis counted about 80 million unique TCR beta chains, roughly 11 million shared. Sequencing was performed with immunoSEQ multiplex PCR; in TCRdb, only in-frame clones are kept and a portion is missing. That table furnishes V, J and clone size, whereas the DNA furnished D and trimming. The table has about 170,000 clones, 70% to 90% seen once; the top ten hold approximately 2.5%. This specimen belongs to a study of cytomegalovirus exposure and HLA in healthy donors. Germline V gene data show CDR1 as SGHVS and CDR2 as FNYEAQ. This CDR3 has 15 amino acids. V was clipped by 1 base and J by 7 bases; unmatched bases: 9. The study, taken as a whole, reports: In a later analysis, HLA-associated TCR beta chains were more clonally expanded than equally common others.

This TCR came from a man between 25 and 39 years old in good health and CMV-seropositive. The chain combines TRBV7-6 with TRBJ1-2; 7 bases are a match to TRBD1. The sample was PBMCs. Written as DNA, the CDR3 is TGTGCCAGCAGCTTAGACTCGCAGGGGGAAAGTGGCTACACCTTC. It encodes CASSLDSQGESGYTF.